The 19 T cell receptor beta chains listed next were all sequenced from one sample in a study of circulating tumor DNA in untreated peripheral T-cell lymphoma. The table came from immunoSEQ multiplex PCR; TCRdb's copy has only in-frame clones and leaves some out. The sample includes some 7,000 clones, around 76% of them seen just once. What was sequenced was tumor tissue. These receptors were collected from a human donor with peripheral T-cell lymphoma.

The rearrangement uses TRBV18 and TRBJ2-3; D may be TRBD2 (5 bases). Trimming took 0 bases from V and 2 from J, leaving 6 bases between them. There are 14 residues in the CDR3. Germline V gene lookup returns CDR1 KGHSH and CDR2 LQKENI. In DNA, the CDR3 is TGTGCCAGCTCACCACCCGACTACACAGATACGCAGTATTTT. Its translation is CASSPPDYTDTQYF. The full variable domain, completed using reference TRBV18 and TRBJ2-3, is NAGVMQNPRHLVRRRGQEARLRCSPMKGHSHVYWYRQLPEEGLKFMVYLQKENIIDESGMPKERFSAEFPKEGPSILRIQQVVRGDSAAYFCASSPPDYTDTQYFGPGTRLTVL.

The chain combines TRBV9 with TRBJ1-4; D may be TRBD1 (5 bases). CDR1 and CDR2 (germline): SGDLS, YYNGEE. The CDR3 length is 15 residues. Trimming removed 5 bases from V and 5 bases from J, with 16 bases in between. In nucleotides, the CDR3 is TGTGCCAGCAGGAGGGACTCAAGGCAAAATGAAAAACTGTTTTTT. This sequence encodes CASRRDSRQNEKLFF.

The chain links TRBV14 to TRBJ2-1; no clear D gene. This CDR3 region has 11 residues. Trimming shortened V by 1 base and J by 13 bases, and 8 bases separated the two germline ends. From germline, CDR1 is SGHDN and CDR2 FVKESK. CDR3 in amino acids: CASSQGGRQFF. The CDR3 DNA reads as TGTGCCAGCAGCCAAGGGGGTCGCCAGTTCTTC.

The chain employs TRBV28 and TRBJ2-1; D may be TRBD2 (5 bases). Germline CDR1 is MDHEN and CDR2 is SYDVKM. The CDR3 spans 15 residues. V was cut by 1 base and J by 6 bases, with 13 bases left in between. The CDR3 is CASSLSGTSFNEQFF. For the CDR3, the DNA is TGTGCCAGCAGTTTATCCGGCACTAGTTTCAATGAGCAGTTCTTC.

This clone was counted a single time. The rearrangement links TRBV29-1 to TRBJ2-2; D could derive from TRBD1 or TRBD2 (5 bases each). The V and J ends lost 3 bases and 4 bases respectively, with 6 bases between them. The CDR3 runs 12 residues. Germline assignment: CDR1 SQVTM and CDR2 ANQGSEA. The CDR3 here is CSVDGTTGELFF. CDR3 bases: TGCAGCGTTGATGGGACCACCGGGGAGCTGTTTTTT.

CDR3 DNA sequence: TGTGCCAGCAGCCCTGGACAATTCCCGGGGGAGCTGTTTTTT. Protein: CASSPGQFPGELFF. The rearrangement joins TRBV28 to TRBJ2-2, with D possibly TRBD1 on 5 matching bases. Looked up from germline, CDR1 is MDHEN and CDR2 is SYDVKM. The V and J ends lost 6 bases and 8 bases respectively, with 16 bases between them. This CDR3 is 14 amino acids long.

CDR3 amino acids: CASSEGNYGYTF. The CDR3 nucleotides read TGCGCCAGCAGTGAAGGCAACTATGGCTACACCTTC. The chain carries TRBV10-2 and TRBJ1-2; D is undetermined. Trimming pared 3 bases from V and 2 bases from J, leaving 4 bases between. CDR1 WSHSY and CDR2 SAAADI come from the germline V gene. The CDR3 extends over 12 amino acids.

This rearrangement joins TRBV15 to TRBJ2-3; D unresolved. The germline CDR1 and CDR2 sequences are LNHNV and YYDKDF (reference sequence). The CDR3 is made up of 15 amino acids. V lost 0 bases and J lost 3, with 10 bases in between. Here the CDR3 reads CATSREGGDTDTQYF. As DNA, the CDR3 is TGTGCCACCAGCAGAGAGGGTGGTGATACAGATACGCAGTATTTT.

The chain employs TRBV5-1 and TRBJ2-1; 7 nucleotides align to TRBD2. Germline CDR1 and CDR2: SGHRS and YFSETQ. The CDR3 runs 14 residues. V was clipped by 2 bases and J by 8 bases; unmatched bases: 7. The CDR3 region is CASSLSGIQDEQFF. In DNA form, the CDR3 reads TGCGCCAGCAGCTTAAGCGGGATTCAAGATGAGCAGTTCTTC.

The chain combines TRBV27 with TRBJ2-3; the D call may be TRBD1 or TRBD2 (7 bases each). Trimming removed 0 bases from V and 4 bases from J, with 11 bases in between. From germline, CDR1 is MNHEY and CDR2 SMNVEV (reference sequence). The CDR3 is 15 residues long. The CDR3 DNA is TGTGCCAGCAGTTTATCGGCAGGGGGGGCAGATACGCAGTATTTT. This translates into CASSLSAGGADTQYF.

This chain links TRBV29-1 with TRBJ1-2; 8 nucleotides agree with TRBD1. The CDR3 is 15 amino acids. The junction had 14 bases not matched to a gene; V was cut back by 4 bases and J by 7 bases. From germline, CDR1 is SQVTM and CDR2 ANQGSEA. CDR3 sequence (DNA): TGCAGCGTTGCGACAGGGGTAGGCGGTGCGGGTGGCTACACCTTC. Its translation is CSVATGVGGAGGYTF.

V gene TRBV11-3 combines with J gene TRBJ1-1, with D perhaps TRBD1 (5 bases). This CDR3 has 15 amino acids. V lost 1 base and J 0 bases, leaving 9 bases between the germline ends. Germline V gives CDR1 SGHNT, CDR2 YENEEA. CDR3 in DNA: TGTGCCAGCAGCTTAGGGGGCAACATGAACACTGAAGCTTTCTTT. Translating gives CASSLGGNMNTEAFF.

V usage is TRBV2 and J usage is TRBJ2-1; a weak D match, TRBD1 (6 bases). The germline CDR1 and CDR2 sequences are SNHLY and FYNNEI. There are 15 residues in the CDR3. Trimming cost V 2 bases and J 9 bases, with 17 bases left between them. Written as DNA, the CDR3 is TGTGCCAGCAGTGAAAATTCGCCAGGGGTCAGTGAGCAGTTCTTC. Amino acid sequence: CASSENSPGVSEQFF.

This clone was picked up one time. The rearrangement joins TRBV19 to TRBJ2-7, with D possibly TRBD1 on 6 matching bases. V shed 7 bases and J shed 5 bases, with 15 bases lying between them. Germline-derived CDR1 and CDR2 are LNHDA and SQIVND (reference sequence). The CDR3 is 13 residues long. The CDR3 DNA reads as TGTGCCAGTAATGGCAGGGGCTTCCACGAGCAGTACTTC. Amino acid sequence: CASNGRGFHEQYF. The whole variable domain, filled in from reference TRBV19 and TRBJ2-7, reads DGGITQSPKYLFRKEGQNVTLSCEQNLNHDAMYWYRQDPGQGLRLIYYSQIVNDFQKGDIAEGYSVSREKKESFPLTVTSAQKNPTAFYLCASNGRGFHEQYFGPGTRLTVT.

The chain has TRBV9 and TRBJ1-2; unclear D gene. Germline V gives CDR1 SGDLS, CDR2 YYNGEE. There are 15 residues in the CDR3. V was cut by 5 bases and J by 1 base, with 15 bases left in between. This CDR3 reads CASSEALGVNYGYTF. The CDR3 DNA sequence: TGTGCCAGCAGTGAAGCGCTTGGAGTTAACTATGGCTACACCTTC.

The chain recombines TRBV5-1 with TRBJ2-7, with 9 nucleotides matching TRBD2. Germline CDR1 SGHRS, CDR2 YFSETQ. Germline trimming cut 0 bases from V and 3 bases from J; bases unmatched to any gene: 19. This CDR3 spans 20 amino acids. The CDR3 sequence is CASSLDSPTSGRALSYEQYF. The DNA of the CDR3 is TGCGCCAGCAGCTTGGACAGTCCGACTAGCGGAAGGGCCCTTAGCTACGAGCAGTACTTC.

The chain couples TRBV28 to TRBJ2-1; weak D call: TRBD2 (6 bases). CDR1 and CDR2 (germline): MDHEN, SYDVKM. The CDR3 loop spans 14 amino acids. The germline V and J ends were trimmed by 10 bases and 7 bases, with 20 bases remaining between them. For the CDR3, the DNA is TGTGCCAACAGAGCCGGGACTCGAACTAATGAGCAGTTCTTC. This codes for CANRAGTRTNEQFF.

The rearrangement joins TRBV18 to TRBJ2-2, with TRBD2 matching 10 bases. The V gene's germline CDR1 is KGHSH and CDR2 LQKENI. The CDR3 has 17 residues. V trimming: 3 bases; J trimming: 6 bases; junction bases outside the gene matches: 10. CDR3 nucleotide sequence: TGTGCCAGCTCACCGAGGATAGCGGGAGGCAGCGCCGGGGAGCTGTTTTTT. As protein: CASSPRIAGGSAGELFF. Filled out from reference TRBV18 and TRBJ2-2, the complete variable domain reads NAGVMQNPRHLVRRRGQEARLRCSPMKGHSHVYWYRQLPEEGLKFMVYLQKENIIDESGMPKERFSAEFPKEGPSILRIQQVVRGDSAAYFCASSPRIAGGSAGELFFGEGSRLTVL.

This chain connects TRBV6-7 to TRBJ2-7; D possibly matches TRBD1 or TRBD2 (6 bases each). TRBV6-7 carries the ORF label, with uncertain function. This CDR3 contains 14 residues. Trimming took 2 bases from V and 2 from J, leaving 10 bases between them. The CDR3 nucleotides are TGTGCCAGCAGTTACGGGGGGCAGACCTACGAGCAGTACTTC. Its translation is CASSYGGQTYEQYF.